This T cell receptor beta chain was observed in a study of cytomegalovirus exposure and HLA in healthy donors listed by TCRdb under 2017. About the full investigation: An earlier analysis of approximately 640 of the donors reported 250 to 350 Gb of sequence data and 117 million unique TCR beta sequences from around 200 million T cells. An early release that covered 640 HLA-typed donors contained about 300 gigabases of sequencing data and tens of millions of unique TCR sequences. Among the approximately 430 genotyped donors, around 79% belonged to the genetic ancestry cluster associated with self-reported Caucasian donors. The study aimed to test whether cataloging public T cell receptors could reveal signatures of past pathogen exposure. The T cell repertoires of some 670 subjects were profiled by immunosequencing and related to cytomegalovirus serostatus. Besides the first cohort of roughly 660 subjects, a separate validation cohort made up of over 95 different subjects was used. To predict cytomegalovirus infection status, the study brought together high-throughput TCR immunosequencing, statistical association of individual TCRs with disease status, and machine learning. In a later analysis, previously published TCR beta repertoires from about 640 donors were re-analyzed and high-resolution HLA genotyping was added so that TCR occurrence patterns could be studied. Rather than drawing on any new phenotypic data, the later analysis identified candidate immune exposures from TCR beta sequences and the way those sequences occurred across donors. To decide whether each TCR beta V gene segment behaved as functional or pseudogenic, an earlier analysis of some 540 of the donors relied on high-throughput TCR beta sequencing. Donor age, sex, ethnicity and CMV serostatus were compiled together with the repertoire data. In a later genetic analysis, genome-wide SNP genotypes for about 55% of the roughly 670 donors were used, and that subset was treated as a discovery cohort. All discovery cohort repertoires had been generated using a single sequencing platform. HLA typing covered class I and class II loci at four-digit resolution. The number of typed donors differed by locus: about 620-640 for A, B, C, DRB1 and DQB1; approximately 520 for DQA1; over 600 for DPA1; and around 490 for DPB1. Roughly 5 DR-DQ haplotypes were handled as single units for association and clustering because linkage in the cohort was strong. On average, around 230,000 unique TCR beta nucleotide sequences were sequenced per donor among about 400 genotyped donors of the cohort, with roughly 19% of those sequences being non-productive.

What the authors observed across the whole study: The presence/absence analyses assumed that sequencing depth was roughly uniform across donors, and that assumption may not be true. The only immune exposure information available for the cohort was CMV serostatus. Cytomegalovirus status was reported to be diagnosed by the classifier with high specificity and sensitivity in both the original and validation cohorts. The study gave a list of over 150 TCR beta chains associated with cytomegalovirus. A further reported finding was that TCR beta sequences accurately predicted the HLA-A and HLA-B alleles for most subjects in the first cohort. Assigning TCR associations to individual alleles was difficult when HLA alleles, especially DR and DQ, strongly co-occurred. A later genetic analysis reported fewer N-insertions in productive TCRs among donors in an Asian-associated ancestry cluster than the approximately 670-donor mean. Because counts were too low, seventeen rarely observed V segments, including chromosome 9 orphons, were excluded from the earlier analysis of 587 of the donors. A later genetic analysis associated a missense DCLRE1C variant with V-gene and J-gene trimming of TCR beta chains, and an independent cohort replicated the association. Linkage disequilibrium might explain the correlated functional status among segregating V segments, but an unknown experimental factor could not be excluded. A cluster of highly shared sequence variants was judged likely to be a technical artifact of the sequencing pipeline. According to a later analysis, parvovirus B19, influenza, CMV and Epstein-Barr virus appeared linked to several top co-occurrence clusters. According to the authors, the approach could potentially be generalized to other disease states and immunological phenotypes. In an earlier analysis of several hundred of the donors, most TCR beta V segments were observed in productive rearrangements about 90% or about 30% of the time, broadly matching IMGT annotations. Because HLA typing was missing for some donors at each locus, association tests included only the typed subset. In vitro tests confirmed that a few of the cytomegalovirus-associated TCR beta chains recognize cytomegalovirus antigens. The cohort was sequenced for TCR beta chains only, and without alpha or paired-chain data the features that could be detected were limited. A later analysis found that most CMV-associated TCR beta chains appeared HLA-restricted, with HLA associations seemingly driven largely by CMV exposure. According to a later analysis, TCR association rates differed among HLA loci, with DRB1 alleles showing the most associated TCRs and HLA-C alleles showing the fewest. Most TCR sequences were observed very rarely across donors, whereas some public TCRs were present in many individuals. Because the 87-base-pair reads could not distinguish some IMGT-functional V segments, including TRBV6-2 and TRBV6-3, those segments were excluded. Specific HLA alleles were associated with 15,000 to 20,000 TCR beta sequences at a false discovery rate of 0.05 in a later analysis. A later analysis found that HLA-associated TCR beta chains were more clonally expanded and had lower generation probabilities than equally common non-associated chains.

V lost 8 bases and J lost 2 bases, and the count of bases not matched to a germline gene is 10. In the germline V gene, CDR1 corresponds to SNHLY and CDR2 to FYNNEI. The CDR3 covers 15 residues, taking in both the cysteine and the phenylalanine. CDR3 DNA only is kept here, 45 bases in frame from base 1. The cohort comprised fewer than 750 healthy bone marrow donors. At the time of sampling, every cohort member was nominally healthy, though immune exposures that went unrecorded were likely present. The donor was CMV seronegative and was included in the group of about 400 seronegative cohort members. A peripheral blood sample was collected from each donor, and TCR beta sequencing was performed on peripheral blood mononuclear cells. The Qiagen DNeasy Blood Extraction Kit was used to extract genomic DNA from the blood cell samples. The method was the immunoSEQ multiplex PCR assay. For the multiplex PCR, a mixture combining 60 forward primers for TCR Vbeta segments and 13 reverse primers for TCR Jbeta segments was used. The CDR3 region of rearranged TCR beta genes was amplified from genomic DNA with a multiplex PCR assay. On the Illumina HiSeq System, the amplified TCR beta libraries were sequenced as 87-base-pair reads. In the authors' own workflow: A later analysis counted some 80 million unique TCR beta chains across the 550 to 750 repertoires, and around 9.9 million of these chains were shared by at least two donors. To remove PCR and sequencing errors, raw reads were error-corrected and collapsed into unique sequences using a nearest-neighbor algorithm that merged closely related sequences. CDR3 sequences were aligned to IMGT reference sequences to assign V, D and J gene segments. Each retained sequence needed at least a six-nucleotide match to both a V gene segment and a J gene segment. A rearrangement was called productive if the CDR3 had no stop codons and remained in frame with V and J, and every other rearrangement was called non-productive. CDR3 was defined according to IMGT convention as the region running from the second conserved V-encoded cysteine to the conserved J-encoded phenylalanine. In an earlier analysis of more than 550 of the donors, sequences lacking an unambiguous match to a single V gene segment were excluded. An earlier analysis of several hundred of the donors classified V segments as functional when productive rearrangements were above 56.7% and as segregating when the standard deviation between donors was above 5%. To diagnose cytomegalovirus status from the catalog of TCR beta chain sequences, a statistical classification framework was built. In a later analysis, TCR nucleotide sequences were compared against IMGT/GENE-DB human TR gene sequences so that V and J genes could be assigned. In a later analysis, CDR3 sequences and most-parsimonious VDJ recombination scenarios were assigned using the TCRdist pipeline. In a later analysis, each TCR beta chain was defined by its CDR3 amino acid sequence together with its V-gene family, and reads lacking a unique V-gene family were excluded. A later analysis removed roughly 590 highly shared, low-generation-probability nucleotide sequences to deal with suspected cross-contamination and a sequencing artifact. For each public chain, a later analysis derived a clonal expansion index from normalized ranks of inferred template counts within each repertoire. In a later analysis, generation probabilities were computed using a VDJ recombination model fitted to out-of-frame rearrangements, and the results were checked against IGoR. In a later analysis, TCR-TCR, TCR-HLA and TCR-CMV co-occurrence was scored with hypergeometric tests, and a repertoire-size bias correction was applied to TCR pairs. To estimate false discovery rates, a later analysis permuted the HLA or CMV assignments 20 times. A later analysis grouped co-occurring TCRs with DBSCAN, adding TCRdist sequence similarity when clustering within HLA-allele-positive subsets. Repertoires with fewer than 30,000 or more than 120,000 public chains, plus five repertoires with anomalous nucleotide sharing, were excluded from co-occurrence clustering. Drawn from immuneACCESS, this table holds only the in-frame rearrangements with V and J called that TCRdb kept. Clones are partly lost; checked studies trace under half to an unresolved V gene and leave the rest unexplained. That table gives V, J and clone size, and the DNA gave D and trimming. Counted in this sample were about 150,000 clones; roughly 90% of them appeared once. The ten largest account for 0.45% to 0.55% of the sample.

With regard to this clone: Its antigen remains undetermined. Base qualities were left out, and no much larger clone turns up one base away.

The sequencing sample was made of PBMCs. The chain is encoded by TRBV2 joined to TRBJ2-3; 7 central bases correspond to TRBD2. The TCR sequence derives from a woman aged 40 to 50 in good health and CMV-seronegative. The CDR3 has the sequence CASRRLAVATDTQYF. The nucleotide sequence reads TGTGCCAGCCGTCGGCTAGCGGTCGCCACAGATACGCAGTATTTT.